What follows are 15 T cell receptor beta chains derived from one specimen sequenced in a study of T cells expressing NK-cell markers. From the 5' RACE reads, TCRdb lists one entry per CDR3 protein and no DNA. Its table lists some 150,000 distinct CDR3 sequences. The source material was blood T cells: a sorted CD56 or NKG2C T cell subset, CD4+ or CD8+ T cells, or bulk PBMC T cells (not recorded which). These receptors were collected from a man aged 18 to 29 in good health.

This rearrangement joins TRBV5-6 to TRBJ2-1. The CDR3 is 11 amino acids. Per germline, CDR1 SGHDT and CDR2 YYEEEE. The CDR3: CASSLGLKQFF.

V gene TRBV4-3 combines with J gene TRBJ2-3; TCRdb indicates TRBD2, and absent DNA this call remains unverified. Germline V CDR1 and CDR2: LGHNA, YSLEER. The CDR3 runs 16 residues. The CDR3 sequence is CASSQDPLRLAGGQYF.

The CDR3 loop reads CASSQGTSGTSYNEQFF. The chain recombines TRBV4-3 with TRBJ2-1; TCRdb's D gene call, TRBD2, goes unchecked for lack of DNA. The germline CDR1 and CDR2 sequences are LGHNA and YSLEER. This CDR3 comprises 17 residues.

The chain employs TRBV7-7 and TRBJ2-3; TCRdb's D gene call, TRBD1, goes unchecked for lack of DNA. This CDR3 contains 14 residues. Germline assignment: CDR1 SSHAT and CDR2 FNYEAQ (reference sequence). The CDR3 region is CASSPNLGGDTQYF.

V gene TRBV18 combines with J gene TRBJ2-1. Germline V gene lookup returns CDR1 KGHSH and CDR2 LQKENI. The length of the CDR3 is 14 residues. The CDR3: CASSRRGPYNEQFF.

The V call is TRBV3-1, the J call TRBJ2-1; TCRdb proposes TRBD1, but this gene call is untestable without DNA. Germline V lookup: CDR1 LGHDT, CDR2 YNNKEL (reference sequence). The CDR3 consists of 14 residues. The CDR3: CASSPPNRDNEQFF.

The chain links TRBV5-6 to TRBJ2-1; the D call of TRBD1 rests on TCRdb alone, since no DNA is present to check it. The CDR3 contains 15 residues. Germline CDR1 SGHDT, CDR2 YYEEEE. The CDR3 loop reads CASSSPEQVWDEQFF.

The chain links TRBV12-3 or TRBV12-4 to TRBJ2-5; TCRdb's D call, TRBD2, is unchecked because there is no DNA. The CDR3 is made up of 15 amino acids. The CDR3 loop is CASRGLAGGGETQYF.

This chain connects TRBV27 to TRBJ2-1. The CDR3 contains 14 residues. Germline CDR1 is MNHEY and CDR2 is SMNVEV (reference sequence). The CDR3 region is CASTSVEQNNEQFF.

This chain joins TRBV27 and TRBJ2-7; the TCRdb D gene call, TRBD2, has no DNA to confirm it. CDR1 is MNHEY, CDR2 SMNVEV, per germline (reference sequence). The CDR3 extends over 14 amino acids. The CDR3 region is CASRLGGAVNEQYF.

The rearrangement joins TRBV5-1 to TRBJ2-6; TCRdb's D call of TRBD1 is untestable without DNA. There are 17 residues in the CDR3. Germline V lookup: CDR1 SGHRS, CDR2 YFSETQ. The CDR3 loop is CASSHNNRGLGANVLTF.

The chain couples TRBV18 to TRBJ2-7. CDR1 is KGHSH and CDR2 is LQKENI in the germline V gene. The CDR3 length is 12 residues. CDR3 in amino acids: CASSPRQYEQYF.

The chain carries TRBV5-1 and TRBJ2-5; TCRdb lists TRBD1, though no DNA is available to test this call. Germline V CDR1 and CDR2: SGHRS, YFSETQ. The CDR3 is made up of 16 amino acids. The CDR3 spells CASSWGTDYNQETQYF.

V gene TRBV19 combines with J gene TRBJ2-6. Germline values: CDR1 LNHDA, CDR2 SQIVND (reference sequence). There are 14 residues in the CDR3. This CDR3 is CASHSKRGANVLTF.

The chain couples TRBV24-1 to TRBJ1-2; the D call of TRBD1 rests on TCRdb alone, since no DNA is present to check it. CDR3 length: 14 residues. Germline values: CDR1 KGHDR, CDR2 SFDVKD. The CDR3 sequence is CATSDGTGFYGYTF.